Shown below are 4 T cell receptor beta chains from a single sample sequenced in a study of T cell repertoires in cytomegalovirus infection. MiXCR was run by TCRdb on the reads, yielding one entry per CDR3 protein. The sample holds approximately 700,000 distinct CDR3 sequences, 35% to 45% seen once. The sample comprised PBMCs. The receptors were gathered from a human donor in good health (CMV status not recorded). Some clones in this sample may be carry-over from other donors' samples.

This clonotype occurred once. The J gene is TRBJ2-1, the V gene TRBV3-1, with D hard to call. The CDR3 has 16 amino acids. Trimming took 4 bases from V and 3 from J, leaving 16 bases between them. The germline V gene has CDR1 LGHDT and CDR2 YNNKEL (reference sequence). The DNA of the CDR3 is TGTGCCAGCAGCCCCTTCAGTCGCCCCGACTACAATGAGCAGTTCTTC. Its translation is CASSPFSRPDYNEQFF.

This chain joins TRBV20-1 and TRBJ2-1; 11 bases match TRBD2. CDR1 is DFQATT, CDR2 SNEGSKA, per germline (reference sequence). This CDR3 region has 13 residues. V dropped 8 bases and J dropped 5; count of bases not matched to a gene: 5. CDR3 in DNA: TGCAGTCCGGGACTAGCGGCCGACAATGAGCAGTTCTTC. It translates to CSPGLAADNEQFF.

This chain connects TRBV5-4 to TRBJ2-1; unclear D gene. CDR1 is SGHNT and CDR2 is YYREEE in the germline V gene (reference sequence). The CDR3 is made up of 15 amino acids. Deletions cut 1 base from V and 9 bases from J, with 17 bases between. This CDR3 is CASSLSGVLSSEQFF. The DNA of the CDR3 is TGTGCCAGCAGCTTGTCAGGCGTACTTTCCAGTGAGCAGTTCTTC. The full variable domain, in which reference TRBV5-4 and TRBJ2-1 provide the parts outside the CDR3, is ETGVTQSPTHLIKTRGQQVTLRCSSQSGHNTVSWYQQALGQGPQFIFQYYREEENGRGNFPPRFSGLQFPNYSSELNVNALELDDSALYLCASSLSGVLSSEQFFGPGTRLTVL.

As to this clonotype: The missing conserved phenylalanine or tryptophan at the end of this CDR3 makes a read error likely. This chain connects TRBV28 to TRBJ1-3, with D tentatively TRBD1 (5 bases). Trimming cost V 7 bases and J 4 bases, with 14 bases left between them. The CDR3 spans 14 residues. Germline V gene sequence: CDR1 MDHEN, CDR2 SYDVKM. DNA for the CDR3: TGTGCCAGCAAAGGGGAACAGATCGGAAACACCATATATTTG. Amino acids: CASKGEQIGNTIYL.